Below, one T cell receptor beta chain is given with its context. Trimming removed 6 bases from V and 4 bases from J; junction bases left unmatched: 2. CDR1 and CDR2 (germline): MNHEY, SMNVEV (reference sequence). The CDR3 is made up of 13 amino acids. Vbeta (60) and Jbeta (13) primers were used in the PCR. The table came from immunoSEQ multiplex PCR; TCRdb's copy has only in-frame clones and leaves some out. The sample includes approximately 93,000 clones. This specimen belongs to a study of cytomegalovirus exposure and HLA in healthy donors. This receptor was obtained from a young woman in good health and CMV-seronegative. The sample consisted of PBMCs. This rearrangement joins TRBV27 to TRBJ1-4; TRBD1 aligns across 7 bases. The CDR3, as DNA: TGTGCCAGCAGCCGGGACAGTAATGAAAAACTGTTTTTT. It codes for CASSRDSNEKLFF.